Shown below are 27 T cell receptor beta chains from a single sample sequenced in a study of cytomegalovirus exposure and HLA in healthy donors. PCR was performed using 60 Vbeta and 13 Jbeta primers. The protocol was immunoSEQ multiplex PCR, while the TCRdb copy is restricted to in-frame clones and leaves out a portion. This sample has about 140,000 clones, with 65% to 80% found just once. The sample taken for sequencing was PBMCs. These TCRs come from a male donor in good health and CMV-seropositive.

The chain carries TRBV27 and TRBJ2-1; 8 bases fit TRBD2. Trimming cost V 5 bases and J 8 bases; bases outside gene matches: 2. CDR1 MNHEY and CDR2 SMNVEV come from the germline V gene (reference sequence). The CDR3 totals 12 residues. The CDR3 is CASSSGSDEQFF. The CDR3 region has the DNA TGTGCCAGCAGTAGCGGGAGTGATGAGCAGTTCTTC.

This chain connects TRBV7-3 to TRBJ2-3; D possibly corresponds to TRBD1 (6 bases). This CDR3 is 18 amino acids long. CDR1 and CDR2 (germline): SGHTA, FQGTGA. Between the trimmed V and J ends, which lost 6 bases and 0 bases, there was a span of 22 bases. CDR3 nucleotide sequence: TGTGCCAGCAGTTCTCTTCGTCGGACAGAGTGGAGCACAGATACGCAGTATTTT. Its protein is CASSSLRRTEWSTDTQYF.

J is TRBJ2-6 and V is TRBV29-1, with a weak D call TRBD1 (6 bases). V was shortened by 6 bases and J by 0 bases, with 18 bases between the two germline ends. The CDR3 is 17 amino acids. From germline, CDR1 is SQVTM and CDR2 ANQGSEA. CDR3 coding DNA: TGCAGCGTGAGGACAGTTCAGGGTACCTCTGGGGCCAACGTCCTGACTTTC. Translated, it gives CSVRTVQGTSGANVLTF.

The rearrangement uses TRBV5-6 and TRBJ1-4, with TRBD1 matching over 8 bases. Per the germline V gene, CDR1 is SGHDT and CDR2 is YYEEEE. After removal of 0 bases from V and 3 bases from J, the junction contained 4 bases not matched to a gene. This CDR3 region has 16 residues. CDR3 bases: TGTGCCAGCAGCTTGGTACAGGGGGGATCTAATGAAAAACTGTTTTTT. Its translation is CASSLVQGGSNEKLFF.

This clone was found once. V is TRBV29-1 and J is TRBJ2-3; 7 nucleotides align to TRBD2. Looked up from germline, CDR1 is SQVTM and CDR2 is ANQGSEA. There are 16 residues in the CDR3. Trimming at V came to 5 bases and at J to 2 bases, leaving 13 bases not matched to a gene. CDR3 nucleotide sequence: TGCAGCGTTTTTGGTTGGGCGGGGGAGACCACAGATACGCAGTATTTT. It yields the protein CSVFGWAGETTDTQYF.

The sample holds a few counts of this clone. CDR3 amino acids: CASSERDRRSPLHF. CDR3 coding DNA: TGTGCCAGCAGTGAAAGGGACAGGCGCTCACCCCTCCACTTT. The chain has TRBV6-5 and TRBJ1-6; 8 bases match TRBD1. The V segment lost 5 bases and the J segment 10 bases; nucleotides outside the gene matches: 7. Germline CDR1 and CDR2: MNHEY and SVGAGI. This CDR3 region has 14 residues.

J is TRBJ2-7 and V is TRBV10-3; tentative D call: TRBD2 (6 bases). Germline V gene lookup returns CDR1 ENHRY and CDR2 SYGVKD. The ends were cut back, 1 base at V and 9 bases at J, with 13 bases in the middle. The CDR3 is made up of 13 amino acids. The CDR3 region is CAISELVGGMQYF. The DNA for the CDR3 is TGTGCCATCAGTGAGTTAGTTGGCGGGATGCAGTACTTC.

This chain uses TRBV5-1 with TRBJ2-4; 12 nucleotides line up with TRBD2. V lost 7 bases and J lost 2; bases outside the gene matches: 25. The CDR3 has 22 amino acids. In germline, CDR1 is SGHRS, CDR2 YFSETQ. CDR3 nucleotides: TGCGCCAGCGAAGAAACGGGACAGAGTCCTAGCGGGAGGGCCTTAACCAAAAACATTCAGTACTTC. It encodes CASEETGQSPSGRALTKNIQYF.

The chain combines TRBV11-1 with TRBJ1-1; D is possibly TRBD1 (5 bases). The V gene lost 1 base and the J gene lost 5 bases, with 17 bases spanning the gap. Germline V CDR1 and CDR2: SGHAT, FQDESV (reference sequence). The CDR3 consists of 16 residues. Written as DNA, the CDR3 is TGTGCCAGCAGCTTAGGTATAGGCGGGGGTTTTACTGAAGCTTTCTTT. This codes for CASSLGIGGGFTEAFF.

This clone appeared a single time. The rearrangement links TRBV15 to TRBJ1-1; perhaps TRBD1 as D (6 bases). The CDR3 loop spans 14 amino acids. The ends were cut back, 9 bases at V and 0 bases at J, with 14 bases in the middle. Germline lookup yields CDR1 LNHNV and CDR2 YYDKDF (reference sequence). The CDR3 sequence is CATRAGQLNTEAFF. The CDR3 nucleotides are TGTGCCACGCGGGCCGGACAGCTGAACACTGAAGCTTTCTTT.

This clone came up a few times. CDR3 protein: CASSPLQYF. CDR3 bases: TGCGCCAGCAGCCCCCTTCAGTATTTT. The chain has TRBV4-3 and TRBJ2-3; D is unclear. This CDR3 spans 9 amino acids. V dropped 4 bases and J dropped 12 bases, with 5 bases sitting between them. Germline assignment: CDR1 LGHNA and CDR2 YSLEER.

The CDR3 DNA sequence: TGCGCCAGCACCCCTCCAGGGACAGATACGCAGTATTTT. It specifies CASTPPGTDTQYF. V is TRBV5-1 and J is TRBJ2-3; D is possibly TRBD1 (5 bases). V lost 6 bases and J 3 bases, leaving 11 bases between the germline ends. CDR3 size: 13 residues. Germline CDR1 reads SGHRS; CDR2 reads YFSETQ.

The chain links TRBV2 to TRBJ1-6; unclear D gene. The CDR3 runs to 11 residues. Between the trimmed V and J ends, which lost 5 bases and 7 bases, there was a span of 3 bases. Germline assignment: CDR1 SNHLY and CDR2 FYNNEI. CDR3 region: CASSPNSPLHF. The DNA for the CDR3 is TGTGCCAGCAGTCCGAATTCACCCCTCCACTTT.

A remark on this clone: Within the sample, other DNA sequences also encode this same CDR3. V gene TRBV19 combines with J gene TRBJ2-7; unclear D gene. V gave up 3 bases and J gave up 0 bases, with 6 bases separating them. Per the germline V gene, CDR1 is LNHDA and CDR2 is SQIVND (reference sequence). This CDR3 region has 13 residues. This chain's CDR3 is CASSIAISYEQYF. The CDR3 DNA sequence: TGTGCCAGTAGTATTGCGATCTCCTACGAGCAGTACTTC.

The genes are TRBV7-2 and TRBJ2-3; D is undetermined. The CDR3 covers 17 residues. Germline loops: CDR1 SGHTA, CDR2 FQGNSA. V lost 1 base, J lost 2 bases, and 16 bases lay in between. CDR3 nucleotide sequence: TGTGCCAGCAGCTTAGGGAGCAGCCCTATTAACACAGATACGCAGTATTTT. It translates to CASSLGSSPINTDTQYF.

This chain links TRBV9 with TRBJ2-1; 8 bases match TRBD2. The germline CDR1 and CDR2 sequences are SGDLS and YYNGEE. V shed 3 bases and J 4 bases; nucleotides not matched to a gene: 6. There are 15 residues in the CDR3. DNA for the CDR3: TGTGCCAGCAGCGCTGCCGGGACTAGATACAATGAGCAGTTCTTC. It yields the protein CASSAAGTRYNEQFF.

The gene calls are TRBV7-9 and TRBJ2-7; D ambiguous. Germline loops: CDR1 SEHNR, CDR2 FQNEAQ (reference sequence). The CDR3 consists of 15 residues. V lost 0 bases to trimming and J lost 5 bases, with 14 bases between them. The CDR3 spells CASSLASNFAHEQYF. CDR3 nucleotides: TGTGCCAGCAGCTTAGCGAGCAATTTTGCCCACGAGCAGTACTTC.

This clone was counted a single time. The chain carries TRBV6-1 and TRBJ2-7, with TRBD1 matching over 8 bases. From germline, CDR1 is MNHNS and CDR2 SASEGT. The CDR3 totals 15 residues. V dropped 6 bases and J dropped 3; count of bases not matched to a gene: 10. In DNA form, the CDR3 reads TGTGCCAGCAGGGGGGGACAGGCCGGACTCTACGAGCAGTACTTC. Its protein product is CASRGGQAGLYEQYF.

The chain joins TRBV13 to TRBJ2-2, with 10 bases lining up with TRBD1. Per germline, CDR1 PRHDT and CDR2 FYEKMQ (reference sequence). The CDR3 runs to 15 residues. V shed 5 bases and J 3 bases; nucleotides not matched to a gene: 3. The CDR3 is CASSPGTGDTGELFF. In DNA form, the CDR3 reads TGTGCCAGCAGCCCCGGGACAGGGGACACCGGGGAGCTGTTTTTT.

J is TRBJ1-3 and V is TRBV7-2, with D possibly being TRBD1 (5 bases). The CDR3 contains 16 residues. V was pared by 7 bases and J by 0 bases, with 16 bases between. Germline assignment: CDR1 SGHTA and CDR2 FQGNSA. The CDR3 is CASTPLPGISGNTIYF. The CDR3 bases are TGTGCCAGCACCCCCCTGCCAGGGATCTCTGGAAACACCATATATTTT.

The CDR3 is CASSPFSDEQYF. DNA of the CDR3: TGTGCCAGCAGCCCCTTTAGCGACGAGCAGTACTTC. The rearrangement joins TRBV11-2 to TRBJ2-7; D may be TRBD2 (5 bases). V lost 5 bases and J 5 bases, leaving 10 bases between the germline ends. The CDR3 is 12 residues long. Germline V gene sequence: CDR1 SGHAT, CDR2 FQNNGV. The entire variable domain, with the rest obtained from reference TRBV11-2 and TRBJ2-7, is as follows: EAGVAQSPRYKIIEKRQSVAFWCNPISGHATLYWYQQILGQGPKLLIQFQNNGVVDDSQLPKDRFSAERLKGVDSTLKIQPAKLEDSAVYLCASSPFSDEQYFGPGTRLTVT.

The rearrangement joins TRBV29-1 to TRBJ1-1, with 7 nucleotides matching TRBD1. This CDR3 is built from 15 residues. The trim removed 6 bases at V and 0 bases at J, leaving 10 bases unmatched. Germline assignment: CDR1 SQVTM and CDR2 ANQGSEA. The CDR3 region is CSVPPGQLLNTEAFF. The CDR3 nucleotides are TGCAGCGTGCCTCCGGGACAGCTTTTGAACACTGAAGCTTTCTTT.

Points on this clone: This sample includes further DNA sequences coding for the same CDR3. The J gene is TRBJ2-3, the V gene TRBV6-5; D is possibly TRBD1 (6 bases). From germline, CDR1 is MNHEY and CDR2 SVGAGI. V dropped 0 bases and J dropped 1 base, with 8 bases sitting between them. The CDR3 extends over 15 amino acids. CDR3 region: CASSYSGGRTDTQYF. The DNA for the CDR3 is TGTGCCAGCAGTTACTCTGGGGGCCGCACAGATACGCAGTATTTT.

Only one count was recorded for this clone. The CDR3 DNA sequence: TGTGCCAGCAGCTTGCGGCTAGCGGAAGAGACCCAGTACTTC. Encoded protein: CASSLRLAEETQYF. This chain links TRBV5-4 with TRBJ2-5; TRBD2 matches at 7 bases. The CDR3 totals 14 residues. Germline CDR1 SGHNT, CDR2 YYREEE (reference sequence). After removal of 1 base from V and 3 bases from J, the junction contained 3 bases not matched to a gene. Complete variable domain (other parts from reference TRBV5-4 and TRBJ2-5): ETGVTQSPTHLIKTRGQQVTLRCSSQSGHNTVSWYQQALGQGPQFIFQYYREEENGRGNFPPRFSGLQFPNYSSELNVNALELDDSALYLCASSLRLAEETQYFGPGTRLLVL.

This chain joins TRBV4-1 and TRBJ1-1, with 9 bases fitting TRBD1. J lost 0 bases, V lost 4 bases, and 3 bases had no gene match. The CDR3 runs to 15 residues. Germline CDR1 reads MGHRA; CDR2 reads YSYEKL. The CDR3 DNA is TGCGCCAGCAGCCCAGGGACAGGGATGAACACTGAAGCTTTCTTT. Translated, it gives CASSPGTGMNTEAFF.

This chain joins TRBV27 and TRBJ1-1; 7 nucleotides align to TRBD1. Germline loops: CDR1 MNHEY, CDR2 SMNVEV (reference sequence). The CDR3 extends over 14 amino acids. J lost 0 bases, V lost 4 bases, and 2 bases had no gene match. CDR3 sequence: CASSSDRLNTEAFF. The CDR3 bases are TGTGCCAGCAGTTCGGACAGGCTGAACACTGAAGCTTTCTTT.

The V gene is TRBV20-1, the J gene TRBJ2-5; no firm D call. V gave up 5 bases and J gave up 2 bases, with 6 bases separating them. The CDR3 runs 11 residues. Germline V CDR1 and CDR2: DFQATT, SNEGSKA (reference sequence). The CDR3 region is CSAQLQETQYF. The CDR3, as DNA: TGCAGTGCTCAGTTACAAGAGACCCAGTACTTC.